The source of this T cell receptor (beta chain) is a study of OX40 agonist ivuxolimab in advanced cancers. Here immunoSEQ multiplex PCR was the method, and the copy in TCRdb shows in-frame clones only, minus some. The sample has roughly 28,000 clones, around 87% seen once. This sample comprised CD4+ or CD8+ T cells sorted from blood, obtained in a trial of the OX40 agonist ivuxolimab. The receptor was derived from an adult with an advanced solid tumor such as melanoma, head and neck, liver or kidney cancer.

The CDR3 DNA is TGTGCCAGCAAAACACCGGCTGAAGCTTTCTTT. It specifies CASKTPAEAFF. This rearrangement joins TRBV6-5 to TRBJ1-1; no clear D gene. The CDR3 runs 11 residues. CDR1 is MNHEY and CDR2 is SVGAGI in the germline V gene. Trimming took off 7 bases at V and 6 bases at J, with 9 bases between the two ends.